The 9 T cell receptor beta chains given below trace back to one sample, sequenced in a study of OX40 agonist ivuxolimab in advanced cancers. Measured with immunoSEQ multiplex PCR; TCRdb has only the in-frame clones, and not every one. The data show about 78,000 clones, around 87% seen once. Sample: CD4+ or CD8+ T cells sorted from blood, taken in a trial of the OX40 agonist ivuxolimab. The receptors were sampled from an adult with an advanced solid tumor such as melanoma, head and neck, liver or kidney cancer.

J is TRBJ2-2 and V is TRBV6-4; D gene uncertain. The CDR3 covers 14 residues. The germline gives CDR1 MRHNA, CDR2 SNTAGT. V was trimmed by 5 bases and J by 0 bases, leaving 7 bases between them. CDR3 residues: CASSSSSNTGELFF. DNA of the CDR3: TGTGCCAGCAGTTCCTCTTCGAACACCGGGGAGCTGTTTTTT.

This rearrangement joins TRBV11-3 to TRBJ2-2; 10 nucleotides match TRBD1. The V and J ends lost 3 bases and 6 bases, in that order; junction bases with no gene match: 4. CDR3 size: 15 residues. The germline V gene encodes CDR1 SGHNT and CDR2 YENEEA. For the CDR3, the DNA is TGTGCCAGCAGCTTGTTTGGACAGGGGGCCGGGGAGCTGTTTTTT. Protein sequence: CASSLFGQGAGELFF.

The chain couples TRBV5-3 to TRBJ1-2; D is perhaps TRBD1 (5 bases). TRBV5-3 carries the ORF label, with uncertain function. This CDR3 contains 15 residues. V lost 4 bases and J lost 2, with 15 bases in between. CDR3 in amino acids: CARSTLDKSNYGYTF. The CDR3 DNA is TGTGCCAGAAGCACCCTGGACAAATCGAACTATGGCTACACCTTC.

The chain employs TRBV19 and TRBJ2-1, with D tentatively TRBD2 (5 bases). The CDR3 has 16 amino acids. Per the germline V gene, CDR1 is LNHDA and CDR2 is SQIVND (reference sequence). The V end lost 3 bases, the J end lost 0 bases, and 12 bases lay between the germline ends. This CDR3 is CASSMGGSRSYNEQFF. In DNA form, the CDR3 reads TGTGCCAGTAGTATGGGCGGGTCCCGCTCCTACAATGAGCAGTTCTTC.

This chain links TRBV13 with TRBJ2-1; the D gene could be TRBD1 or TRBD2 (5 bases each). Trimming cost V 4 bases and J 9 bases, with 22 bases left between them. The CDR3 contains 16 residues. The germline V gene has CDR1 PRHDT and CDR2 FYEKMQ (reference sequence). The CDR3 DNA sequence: TGTGCCAGCAGCTCCTGGGGACGGACTTCCTTAAGTGAGCAGTTCTTC. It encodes CASSSWGRTSLSEQFF.

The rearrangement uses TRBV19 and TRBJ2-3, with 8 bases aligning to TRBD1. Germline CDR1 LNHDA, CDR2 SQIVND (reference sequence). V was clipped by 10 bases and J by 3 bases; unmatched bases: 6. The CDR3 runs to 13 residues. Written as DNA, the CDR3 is TGTGCCATTAGGACAGGGATTACAGATACGCAGTATTTT. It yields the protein CAIRTGITDTQYF.

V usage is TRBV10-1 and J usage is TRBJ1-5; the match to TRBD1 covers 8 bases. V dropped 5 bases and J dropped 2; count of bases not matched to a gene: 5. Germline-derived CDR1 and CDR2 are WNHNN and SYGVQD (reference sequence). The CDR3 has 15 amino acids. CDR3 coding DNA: TGCGCCAGCAGTCAAGGACAGGGCGGCAATCAGCCCCAGCATTTT. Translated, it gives CASSQGQGGNQPQHF.

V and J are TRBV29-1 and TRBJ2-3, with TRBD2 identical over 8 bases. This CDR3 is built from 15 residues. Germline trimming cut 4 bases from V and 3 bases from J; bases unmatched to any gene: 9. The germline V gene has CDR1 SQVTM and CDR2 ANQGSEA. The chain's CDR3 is CSVVGASGSTDTQYF. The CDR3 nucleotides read TGCAGCGTTGTGGGTGCTAGCGGGTCTACAGATACGCAGTATTTT.

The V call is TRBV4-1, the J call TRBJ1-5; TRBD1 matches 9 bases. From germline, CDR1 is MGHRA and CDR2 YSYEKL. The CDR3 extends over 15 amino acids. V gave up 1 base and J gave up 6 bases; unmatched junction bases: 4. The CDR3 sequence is CASSQGGQGIQPQHF. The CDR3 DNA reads TGCGCCAGCAGCCAAGGGGGACAGGGTATTCAGCCCCAGCATTTT.